This TCR beta chain was identified during a study of cytomegalovirus exposure and HLA in healthy donors listed by TCRdb under 2017. Broadly, across the study: According to a later analysis, the approximately 130 validation repertoires were produced on the same platform as the approximately 690 repertoires of the first cohort. The study aimed to test whether cataloging public T cell receptors could reveal signatures of past pathogen exposure. In addition to the first cohort of roughly 700 subjects, a separate validation cohort of 120 different subjects was used. To predict cytomegalovirus infection status, the study combined high-throughput TCR immunosequencing, statistical association of individual TCRs with disease status, and machine learning.

Donors formed part of the validation cohort, which comprised 120 subjects and was distinct from the first cohort of several hundred subjects. V gives up 2 bases and J gives up 8 bases, and the segment between their germline ends measures 10 bases. Inclusive of the bounding cysteine and phenylalanine, the CDR3 is 13 residues long. Just CDR3 DNA is preserved here, 39 bases in frame from base 1. Based on the germline V gene (reference sequence), the CDR1 and CDR2 sequences are SGHNT and YYREEE. Study-level results and caveats: Cytomegalovirus status was reported to be diagnosed by the classifier with high specificity and sensitivity in both the original and validation cohorts. The study gave a list of roughly 150 TCR beta chains associated with cytomegalovirus. A later analysis found that TCRs clustered in the first cohort also tended to co-occur in the 95 to 150 validation repertoires, with 94% of cluster scores above 0. It was suggested by the authors that the approach could potentially be generalized to other disease states and immunological phenotypes. Most TCR sequences were observed very rarely across donors, whereas some public TCRs were present in many individuals. A later analysis had no HLA typing for the validation cohort, so co-occurrence there was scored across all 130 or so repertoires. Three of the identified cytomegalovirus-associated TCR beta chains were confirmed in vitro to be specific for cytomegalovirus antigens.

The library was produced with the immunoSEQ multiplex PCR assay. In the original analysis: To diagnose cytomegalovirus status from the catalog of TCR beta chain sequences, a statistical classification framework was built. The source is immuneACCESS, and TCRdb retained only in-frame sequences with V and J called. Part of the clones is not carried over; for the studies checked, unresolved V genes explain less than half of this, and the remainder is unexplained. For V, J and clone size, that table is used; D and trimming come from the DNA. This sample comprises about 110,000 clones, roughly 95% of them detected only once. Roughly 0.67% of the sample lies in the top ten. Note on this clone: It lacks a known antigen. Base qualities are not at hand, and no much larger clone is one base apart.

The V gene is TRBV5-4 and the J gene is TRBJ1-4; possibly the D gene is TRBD1, per 5 matching bases. The TCR sequence derives from a woman between 18 and 29 years old in good health and CMV-seronegative. What was sequenced was PBMCs. The sequenced DNA: TGTGCCAGCAGCTTTCGGCGGGACGAAAAACTGTTTTTT. This codes for CASSFRRDEKLFF.